Here is one TCR beta chain with its context. The CDR3 totals 11 residues. CDR1 is SGHNT and CDR2 is YYREEE in the germline V gene (reference sequence). The V end lost 4 bases, the J end lost 5 bases, and 7 bases lay between the germline ends. The source of the sample is a study of regulatory T cells in long-lasting Graves disease. Time point here: persistent/refractory GD, antithyroid drugs over 5 years with positive TRAb. The authors made the TCR library using RNA they extracted from PBMCs. Sequencing libraries for TCR beta were prepared with iRepertoire HTBI primers and Arm-PCR of CDR3 regions. A single record per CDR3 protein comes from TCRdb applying MiXCR to the multiplex PCR reads. Found here are about 660,000 distinct CDR3 sequences, approximately 29% of them singletons; the top ten hold around 40%.

The clonotype was recovered from a female donor with Graves disease. The chain combines TRBV5-4 with TRBJ2-7; D gene ambiguous. The source was peripheral blood mononuclear cells (PBMCs), collected when the disease was refractory, from a patient treated with antithyroid drugs. The CDR3 bases are TGTGCCAGCAGCGACAACCACGAGCAGTACTTC. Translating gives CASSDNHEQYF. The full variable domain, with the rest looked up from reference TRBV5-4 and TRBJ2-7, is ETGVTQSPTHLIKTRGQQVTLRCSSQSGHNTVSWYQQALGQGPQFIFQYYREEENGRGNFPPRFSGLQFPNYSSELNVNALELDDSALYLCASSDNHEQYFGPGTRLTVT.